Shown below are 8 T cell receptor beta chains from a single sample sequenced in a study of shared clonotypes between healthy human individuals. Clones were read by immunoSEQ multiplex PCR, and TCRdb kept only the in-frame ones, dropping some. The data hold millions of clones, with approximately 95% observed a single time. Sequencing used naive CD4+ T cells from PBMCs. The subset is: CD45RA+ positively selected. The source is a man younger than 35 in good health. Some clones in this sample may be carry-over from other donors' samples.

The chain joins TRBV6-6 to TRBJ1-3; 8 bases are shared with TRBD1. There are 14 residues in the CDR3. V gave up 11 bases and J gave up 2 bases; unmatched junction bases: 8. CDR1 and CDR2 (germline): MNHNY, SVGAGI (reference sequence). CDR3 DNA: TGTGCCTCCACAGGGGGGAATACTGGAAACACCATATATTTT. Amino acid sequence: CASTGGNTGNTIYF.

J is TRBJ2-5 and V is TRBV4-3; D remains unclear. Germline assignment: CDR1 LGHNA and CDR2 YSLEER. V lost 1 base and J 5 bases, leaving 26 bases between the germline ends. The CDR3 is made up of 19 amino acids. The CDR3 sequence: CASSQAGPGGRKGKETQYF. In nucleotides, the CDR3 is TGCGCCAGCAGCCAAGCCGGGCCAGGTGGGCGAAAAGGTAAGGAGACCCAGTACTTC.

The chain carries TRBV10-1 and TRBJ2-5; a possible D gene is TRBD1 (5 bases). The CDR3 has 16 residues. Germline V gene data show CDR1 as WNHNN and CDR2 as SYGVQD (reference sequence). V lost 9 bases and J lost 7, with 27 bases in between. The CDR3 here is CARLSPRQLKDGTQYF. CDR3 nucleotides: TGCGCCAGACTCTCCCCCCGACAGCTTAAGGATGGGACCCAGTACTTC.

This chain joins TRBV6-6 and TRBJ1-5; tentatively, D is TRBD1 (5 bases). V was shortened by 4 bases and J by 1 base, with 11 bases between the two germline ends. Germline lookup yields CDR1 MNHNY and CDR2 SVGAGI (reference sequence). CDR3 length: 15 residues. As DNA, the CDR3 is TGTGCCAGCAGTTGGGGACGCCGAAGCAATCAGCCCCAGCATTTT. It encodes CASSWGRRSNQPQHF.

The chain employs TRBV9 and TRBJ2-1, with D maybe TRBD2 (6 bases). Germline assignment: CDR1 SGDLS and CDR2 YYNGEE. V was trimmed by 1 base and J by 5 bases, leaving 10 bases between them. This CDR3 comprises 14 residues. The CDR3 sequence: CASSVSRGNNEQFF. In DNA form, the CDR3 reads TGTGCCAGCAGCGTAAGTCGGGGGAACAATGAGCAGTTCTTC.

In nucleotides, the CDR3 is TGTGCCAGCAGCCAACACCTCAAGTCTCCTCAAAAACTGTTTTTT. Protein sequence: CASSQHLKSPQKLFF. This chain connects TRBV4-2 to TRBJ1-4; no clear D gene. Germline V CDR1 and CDR2: LGHNA, YNFKEQ. This CDR3 comprises 15 residues. The germline V and J ends were trimmed by 2 bases and 9 bases, with 16 bases remaining between them.

The chain links TRBV14 to TRBJ1-2; 7 bases are a match to TRBD1. Germline assignment: CDR1 SGHDN and CDR2 FVKESK. The CDR3 spans 14 residues. J was trimmed by 4 bases and V by 1 base; bases with no gene match: 3. The DNA of the CDR3 is TGTGCCAGCAGCCAAGGACAGGGACCCTATGGCTACACCTTC. Protein product: CASSQGQGPYGYTF.

The chain employs TRBV5-4 and TRBJ2-2; a possible D gene is TRBD2 (5 bases). CDR3 length: 13 amino acids. V lost 5 bases and J lost 3, with 8 bases in between. Germline lookup yields CDR1 SGHNT and CDR2 YYREEE (reference sequence). For the CDR3, the DNA is TGTGCCAGCAGGGGGAGTTACACCGGGGAGCTGTTTTTT. It is translated as CASRGSYTGELFF. Full variable domain (outside the CDR3, taken from reference TRBV5-4 and TRBJ2-2): ETGVTQSPTHLIKTRGQQVTLRCSSQSGHNTVSWYQQALGQGPQFIFQYYREEENGRGNFPPRFSGLQFPNYSSELNVNALELDDSALYLCASRGSYTGELFFGEGSRLTVL.